The T cell receptor beta chain under discussion was sequenced for a study of radiotherapy plus CTLA-4 blockade in lung cancer. The overall study: Disease control was achieved by around 32% of patients, and objective responses by over 15%. Whole-study results and caveats: Early blood T cell clone dynamics reportedly forecast response best, with interferon-beta. In blood, TCR clones derived from the tumor expanded after radiotherapy plus ipilimumab.

The CDR3 extends over 15 amino acids. CDR1 is SNHLY and CDR2 is FYNNEI in the germline V gene. Trimming removed 6 bases at V and 3 bases at J, with 14 bases between. Assay used: immunoSEQ multiplex PCR; TCRdb lists only in-frame clones, some missing. The top ten hold roughly 2.5% of the sample, which has roughly 110,000 clones, more than 70% seen once. With respect to this clone: The antigen is undetermined.

Ipilimumab CTLA-4 blockade and focal radiation were given to patients with chemo-refractory metastatic non-small-cell lung cancer. This chain joins TRBV2 and TRBJ1-4; D is possibly TRBD1 (6 bases). The clonotype was recovered from a human donor with non-small cell lung cancer that progressed on radiotherapy plus ipilimumab. Some clones in this sample may be carry-over from other donors' samples. Here the sequenced sample was peripheral blood, taken from a patient treated with radiotherapy plus ipilimumab. DNA for the CDR3: TGTGCCAGCAGGAAGCTAGGGGGATCTAATGAAAAACTGTTTTTT. It specifies CASRKLGGSNEKLFF.